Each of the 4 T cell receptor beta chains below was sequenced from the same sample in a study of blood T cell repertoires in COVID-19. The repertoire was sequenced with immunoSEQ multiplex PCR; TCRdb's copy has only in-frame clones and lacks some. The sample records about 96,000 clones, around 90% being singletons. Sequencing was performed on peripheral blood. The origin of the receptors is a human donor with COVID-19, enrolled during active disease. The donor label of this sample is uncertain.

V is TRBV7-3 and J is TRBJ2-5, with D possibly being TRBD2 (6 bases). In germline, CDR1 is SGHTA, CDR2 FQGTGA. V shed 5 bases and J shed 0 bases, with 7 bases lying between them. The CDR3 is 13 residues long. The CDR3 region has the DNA TGTGCCAGCAGCGGGGGGAACCAAGAGACCCAGTACTTC. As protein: CASSGGNQETQYF.

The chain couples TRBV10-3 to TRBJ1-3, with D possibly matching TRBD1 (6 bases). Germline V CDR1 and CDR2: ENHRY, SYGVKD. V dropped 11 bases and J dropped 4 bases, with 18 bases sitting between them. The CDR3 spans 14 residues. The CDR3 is CAVRDWGQGNTIYF. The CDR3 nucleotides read TGTGCCGTACGCGACTGGGGGCAAGGAAACACCATATATTTT.

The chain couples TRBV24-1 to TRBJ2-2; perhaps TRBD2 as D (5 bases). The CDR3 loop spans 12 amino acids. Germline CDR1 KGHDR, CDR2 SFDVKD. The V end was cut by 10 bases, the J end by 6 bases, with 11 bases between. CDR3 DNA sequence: TGTGCCACTTCGAGGGTGGCCGGGGAGCTGTTTTTT. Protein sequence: CATSRVAGELFF.

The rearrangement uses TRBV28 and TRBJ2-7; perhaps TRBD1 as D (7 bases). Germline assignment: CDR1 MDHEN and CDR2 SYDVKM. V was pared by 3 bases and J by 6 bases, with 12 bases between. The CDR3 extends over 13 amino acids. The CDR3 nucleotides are TGTGCCAGCAGTTTCCCCAGGGGGGTCGAGCAGTACTTC. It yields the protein CASSFPRGVEQYF.